This T cell receptor beta chain was sequenced for a study of technical replicates of blood from a few donors. TCRdb's copy holds only in-frame clones and misses some; the assay was immunoSEQ multiplex PCR. Found here are more than 65,000 clones, over 75% of them singletons; the top ten hold about 0.39%. This CDR3 region has 12 residues. Germline V gives CDR1 MNHEY, CDR2 SVGAGI. Trimming at V came to 5 bases and at J to 4 bases, leaving 2 bases not matched to a gene. The chain has TRBV6-5 and TRBJ2-7, with 7 bases aligning to TRBD1. The sequenced sample consisted of T cells isolated from PBMCs. This TCR was sampled from a human donor in good health. The CDR3 spells CASSRDSYEQYF. DNA for the CDR3: TGTGCCAGCAGTCGGGACAGTTACGAGCAGTACTTC.